What follows describes a single T cell receptor beta chain. Antigen unknown. At one of its ends the junction is not consistent with the germline gene, which may arise from a read error. All patients were untreated before thyroid surgery. The authors' processing: To classify distant metastasis in papillary thyroid cancer, a model was built from CDR3 differences across clinicopathological groups. TCRdb reprocessed the PCR reads using MiXCR. TCRdb, rather than the study authors, made the V and J calls. Of roughly 35,000 clones in the sample, more than 15% were seen once. The germline CDR1 and CDR2 sequences are KGHSH and LQKENI. There are 15 residues in the CDR3. These data originate in a study of metastatic and nonmetastatic thyroid tumors. Overall study: The authors compared repertoires across blood and tumor or nodule tissue from malignant and benign thyroid patients. Findings and caveats of the study: Malignant thyroid tumors reportedly had TCR beta diversity that was significantly higher than in benign nodules, in blood and tumor.

V usage is TRBV18 and J usage is TRBJ1-1; D is ambiguous. Sequences were obtained from blood. This TCR came from a female donor with papillary thyroid cancer or a benign thyroid nodule (not recorded which). Some clones in this sample may be carry-over from other donors' samples. CDR3 loop: CASSPAGVMNTEASF. CDR3 sequence (DNA): TGTGCCAGCTCCCCAGCCGGGGTGATGAACACTGAAGCTTCCTTT.